Listed below are T cell receptor beta chains from one sample, sequenced in a study of OX40 agonist ivuxolimab in advanced cancers. Repertoires were generated with immunoSEQ multiplex PCR, while TCRdb's copy carries only in-frame clones and drops some. Here the sample spans over 45,000 clones, about 86% being singletons. Sequences were derived from CD4+ or CD8+ T cells sorted from blood, sampled in a trial of the OX40 agonist ivuxolimab. The receptors here all came from an adult with an advanced solid tumor such as melanoma, head and neck, liver or kidney cancer. The CDR3 runs from the conserved cysteine through the conserved F or W. A D gene is named only where the DNA matches it firmly. Some rows have no size entry. The others give once, few or many, or a class for an expanded clone.

V gene: TRBV11-2; CDR3 length: 15; clone size: NA; J gene: TRBJ2-1; D gene: TRBD2; CDR3 DNA: TGTGCCAGCAGCCCACCGGGACTAGAACTCAATGAGCAGTTCTTC; CDR3 protein: CASSPPGLELNEQFF
V gene: TRBV7-2; CDR3 length: 13; clone size: NA; J gene: TRBJ1-1; D gene: NA; CDR3 DNA: TGTGCCAGCACGAGGCAGCTGAACACTGAAGCTTTCTTT; CDR3 protein: CASTRQLNTEAFF
V gene: TRBV5-1; CDR3 length: 15; clone size: NA; J gene: TRBJ2-5; D gene: NA; CDR3 DNA: TGCGCCAGCAGCTTGGTTGCGGGGGCAGGGGAGACCCAGTACTTC; CDR3 protein: CASSLVAGAGETQYF
V gene: TRBV15; CDR3 length: 12; clone size: once; J gene: TRBJ2-3; D gene: NA; CDR3 DNA: TGTGCCACCAGCAGAGCGGGAGATACGCAGTATTTT; CDR3 protein: CATSRAGDTQYF
V gene: TRBV19; CDR3 length: 12; clone size: few; J gene: TRBJ1-4; D gene: NA; CDR3 DNA: TGTGCCAGTAGTTCGGATCCCCGGGGGCTGTTTTTT; CDR3 protein: CASSSDPRGLFF
V gene: TRBV7-6; CDR3 length: 16; clone size: NA; J gene: TRBJ2-5; D gene: NA; CDR3 DNA: TGTGCCAGCAGCTTAAGATTAGGCGGGGTCAAAGAGACCCAGTACTTC; CDR3 protein: CASSLRLGGVKETQYF
V gene: TRBV15; CDR3 length: 13; clone size: NA; J gene: TRBJ2-5; D gene: NA; CDR3 DNA: TGTGCCACCAGCAGAGATCGTTCCGGGACCCAGTACTTC; CDR3 protein: CATSRDRSGTQYF
V gene: TRBV6-1; CDR3 length: 15; clone size: NA; J gene: TRBJ2-7; D gene: TRBD2; CDR3 DNA: TGTGCCAGCAAGGCGGGGATGGGAGGGACCTACGAGCAGTACTTC; CDR3 protein: CASKAGMGGTYEQYF
V gene: TRBV19; CDR3 length: 15; clone size: NA; J gene: TRBJ2-2; D gene: TRBD1; CDR3 DNA: TGTGCCAGTAGTCTACAGGGGGCGTGGACCGGGGAGCTGTTTTTT; CDR3 protein: CASSLQGAWTGELFF
V gene: TRBV11-2; CDR3 length: 14; clone size: NA; J gene: TRBJ1-4; D gene: NA; CDR3 DNA: TGTGCCAGCAGCTTATTTTCAGGCAGTGAAAAACTGTTTTTT; CDR3 protein: CASSLFSGSEKLFF
V gene: TRBV2; CDR3 length: 14; clone size: NA; J gene: TRBJ1-4; D gene: TRBD1; CDR3 DNA: TGTGCCAGCAGCCCTGACAGGGGGGTTGAAAAACTGTTTTTT; CDR3 protein: CASSPDRGVEKLFF
V gene: TRBV7-8; CDR3 length: 15; clone size: few; J gene: TRBJ2-7; D gene: TRBD2; CDR3 DNA: TGTGCCAGCAGCTTAGGAGGCGGGGGTTCCAGCGAGCAGTACTTC; CDR3 protein: CASSLGGGGSSEQYF
V gene: TRBV19; CDR3 length: 16; clone size: NA; J gene: TRBJ2-3; D gene: NA; CDR3 DNA: TGTGCCAGTAGTATCTCCCCCGGAGGGGCGGCAGATACGCAGTATTTT; CDR3 protein: CASSISPGGAADTQYF
V gene: TRBV15; CDR3 length: 17; clone size: NA; J gene: TRBJ1-2; D gene: NA; CDR3 DNA: TGTGCCACCAGCAGACATACAACCGGGGCCTACAGTAGAGGCTACACCTTC; CDR3 protein: CATSRHTTGAYSRGYTF
V gene: TRBV28; CDR3 length: 14; clone size: NA; J gene: TRBJ1-5; D gene: NA; CDR3 DNA: TGTGCCAGCAGCCGTCAACACCACAATCAGCCCCAGCATTTT; CDR3 protein: CASSRQHHNQPQHF
V gene: TRBV6-1; CDR3 length: 15; clone size: NA; J gene: TRBJ1-4; D gene: NA; CDR3 DNA: TGTGCCACCCGACAGATTTCTGCAACTAATGAAAAACTGTTTTTT; CDR3 protein: CATRQISATNEKLFF
V gene: TRBV10-2; CDR3 length: 17; clone size: NA; J gene: TRBJ2-1; D gene: NA; CDR3 DNA: TGCGCCAGCAGTCTACCTCAGGGAGGGGGGACCTACAATGAGCAGTTCTTC; CDR3 protein: CASSLPQGGGTYNEQFF
V gene: TRBV11-3; CDR3 length: 16; clone size: NA; J gene: TRBJ1-6; D gene: NA; CDR3 DNA: TGTGCCAGCACCACCAGGCAGGCCTACTATAATTCACCCCTCCACTTT; CDR3 protein: CASTTRQAYYNSPLHF
V gene: TRBV19; CDR3 length: 12; clone size: NA; J gene: TRBJ1-1; D gene: NA; CDR3 DNA: TGTGCCAGTAGTATAGGGGGCGCCGAAGCTTTCTTT; CDR3 protein: CASSIGGAEAFF
V gene: TRBV6-5; CDR3 length: 13; clone size: NA; J gene: TRBJ1-2; D gene: NA; CDR3 DNA: TGTGCCAGCAGCCCAGGGACTGATTATGGCTACACCTTC; CDR3 protein: CASSPGTDYGYTF
V gene: TRBV6-5; CDR3 length: 14; clone size: NA; J gene: TRBJ2-7; D gene: TRBD1; CDR3 DNA: TGTGCCAGCAGTTACGAACAGGGGTCCTACGAGCAGTACTTC; CDR3 protein: CASSYEQGSYEQYF
V gene: TRBV7-9; CDR3 length: 15; clone size: NA; J gene: TRBJ2-5; D gene: NA; CDR3 DNA: TGTGCCAGCAGCTTAGCGGGCAGGCGATGGGGGACCCAGTACTTC; CDR3 protein: CASSLAGRRWGTQYF
V gene: TRBV30; CDR3 length: 13; clone size: few; J gene: TRBJ1-1; D gene: NA; CDR3 DNA: TGTGCCCGGAAGACGACACCGAACACTGAAGCTTTCTTT; CDR3 protein: CARKTTPNTEAFF
V gene: TRBV5-5; CDR3 length: 16; clone size: once; J gene: TRBJ2-1; D gene: TRBD2; CDR3 DNA: TGTGCCAGCAGCTTAATTGGGACTAGCGGAAACAATGAGCAGTTCTTC; CDR3 protein: CASSLIGTSGNNEQFF
V gene: TRBV18; CDR3 length: 15; clone size: NA; J gene: TRBJ2-2; D gene: TRBD2; CDR3 DNA: TGTGCCAGCTCGCGGACTAGCCTAGGTCCCGGGGAGCTGTTTTTT; CDR3 protein: CASSRTSLGPGELFF
V gene: TRBV18; CDR3 length: 16; clone size: NA; J gene: TRBJ1-2; D gene: NA; CDR3 DNA: TGTGCCAGCTCACCACGGAACCAGTACGGGGACTATGGCTACACCTTC; CDR3 protein: CASSPRNQYGDYGYTF
V gene: TRBV15; CDR3 length: 16; clone size: NA; J gene: TRBJ1-2; D gene: NA; CDR3 DNA: TGTGCCACCAGCAGAGATCCTCTCCGAGCTAACTATGGCTACACCTTC; CDR3 protein: CATSRDPLRANYGYTF
V gene: TRBV19; CDR3 length: 14; clone size: NA; J gene: TRBJ1-2; D gene: NA; CDR3 DNA: TGTGCCAGTAGTATCGGGGCTCAGCCCTATGGCTACACCTTC; CDR3 protein: CASSIGAQPYGYTF
V gene: TRBV7-6; CDR3 length: 16; clone size: NA; J gene: TRBJ1-3; D gene: NA; CDR3 DNA: TGTGCCAGCAGCTTAGCCCTCCCGCTGGCTGGAAACACCATATATTTT; CDR3 protein: CASSLALPLAGNTIYF
V gene: TRBV7-8; CDR3 length: 18; clone size: NA; J gene: TRBJ1-3; D gene: NA; CDR3 DNA: TGTGCCAGCAGCTTAGGAGTCCCGGGACACCACTCTGGAAACACCATATATTTT; CDR3 protein: CASSLGVPGHHSGNTIYF